A single sample is the source of the 28 T cell receptor beta chains below, sequenced in a study of identical twins. TCRdb reanalysed the 5' RACE reads using MiXCR and keeps one entry per CDR3 protein. The sample holds 450,000 or so distinct CDR3 sequences, 24% seen once. The same sample was also used in a study of T cells expressing NK-cell markers.

Specimen: CD4+ T cells sorted from blood. Source of these receptors: a woman aged 18-35 years in good health.

This clonotype was counted a few times. The chain links TRBV5-1 to TRBJ1-1; D not certain. The CDR3 has 11 residues. V gave up 0 bases and J gave up 7 bases, with 4 bases separating them. The germline V gene has CDR1 SGHRS and CDR2 YFSETQ. DNA for the CDR3: TGCGCCAGCAGCTTGGCAAATGAAGCTTTCTTT. Residues: CASSLANEAFF.

There are a few counts of this clonotype. The rearrangement uses TRBV7-2 and TRBJ2-2; D remains ambiguous. There are 15 residues in the CDR3. V dropped 1 base and J dropped 2 bases, with 8 bases sitting between them. Germline loops: CDR1 SGHTA, CDR2 FQGNSA. The CDR3 sequence is CASSLGPTNTGELFF. DNA of the CDR3: TGTGCCAGCAGCTTAGGACCCACTAACACCGGGGAGCTGTTTTTT.

This sequence joins TRBV7-2 and TRBJ2-2, with a weak D call TRBD2 (5 bases). Trimming took off 5 bases at V and 0 bases at J, with 13 bases between the two ends. Germline CDR1 is SGHTA and CDR2 is FQGNSA. This CDR3 contains 16 residues. The CDR3 is CASSSYLATNTGELFF. The CDR3 bases are TGTGCCAGCAGCAGCTACTTAGCGACGAACACCGGGGAGCTGTTTTTT.

This clonotype was observed a few times. The chain recombines TRBV10-1 with TRBJ2-1; D unclear. Germline V gene data show CDR1 as WNHNN and CDR2 as SYGVQD (reference sequence). The CDR3 sequence is 11 residues long. V dropped 9 bases and J dropped 4 bases, with 7 bases sitting between them. CDR3 DNA sequence: TGCGCCAGTGGGGATTACAATGAGCAGTTCTTC. This sequence encodes CASGDYNEQFF.

The rearrangement joins TRBV5-1 to TRBJ2-1; TRBD2 aligns across 8 bases. Unmatched junction bases numbered 6, after V lost 4 bases and J lost 6 bases. There are 14 residues in the CDR3. CDR1 SGHRS and CDR2 YFSETQ come from the germline V gene. In DNA, the CDR3 is TGCGCCAGCAGCCTATTAGCGGGGCTCAATGAGCAGTTCTTC. It is translated as CASSLLAGLNEQFF.

The CDR3 reads CASTLKFLAGVTGELFF. For the CDR3, the DNA is TGTGCCAGCACCCTCAAGTTTCTAGCGGGAGTCACCGGGGAGCTGTTTTTT. The rearrangement joins TRBV3-1 to TRBJ2-2, with TRBD2 identical over 10 bases. This CDR3 comprises 17 residues. Germline assignment: CDR1 LGHDT and CDR2 YNNKEL (reference sequence). The V and J ends lost 7 bases and 4 bases, in that order; junction bases with no gene match: 12. Supplemented by reference TRBV3-1 and TRBJ2-2, the full variable domain reads DTAVSQTPKYLVTQMGNDKSIKCEQNLGHDTMYWYKQDSKKFLKIMFSYNNKELIINETVPNRFSPKSPDKAHLNLHINSLELGDSAVYFCASTLKFLAGVTGELFFGEGSRLTVL.

This clonotype was found a few times. CDR3 residues: CASSEGWGEQYF. As DNA, the CDR3 is TGTGCCAGCAGCGAGGGATGGGGCGAGCAGTACTTC. The V and J genes are TRBV6-5 and TRBJ2-7, with D maybe TRBD2 (5 bases). This CDR3 contains 12 residues. Germline assignment: CDR1 MNHEY and CDR2 SVGAGI. V lost 6 bases and J 6 bases, leaving 12 bases between the germline ends.

The J gene is TRBJ2-7, the V gene TRBV27; the D call may be TRBD1 or TRBD2 (5 bases each). V was shortened by 5 bases and J by 5 bases, with 22 bases between the two germline ends. The CDR3 consists of 16 residues. Germline V gene data show CDR1 as MNHEY and CDR2 as SMNVEV (reference sequence). The chain's CDR3 is CASSPPLGQGVDEQYF. Here the CDR3 DNA reads TGTGCCAGCAGTCCCCCTTTAGGGCAGGGAGTTGACGAGCAGTACTTC.

V is TRBV30 and J is TRBJ2-2; D not resolved. V lost 3 bases and J 5 bases, leaving 10 bases between the germline ends. This CDR3 is built from 13 residues. CDR1 is GTSNPN, CDR2 SVGIG, per germline (reference sequence). CDR3 protein: CAWRSSKTGELFF. In DNA, the CDR3 is TGTGCCTGGAGGTCGAGCAAGACCGGGGAGCTGTTTTTT.

This clonotype appeared once. The V and J genes are TRBV5-1 and TRBJ2-6; D is unclear. Germline-derived CDR1 and CDR2 are SGHRS and YFSETQ. Trimming left V 4 bases short and J 0 bases short, with 14 bases between. The CDR3 loop spans 17 amino acids. CDR3 bases: TGCGCCAGCAGCCCAGGACGGGTAAGCTCTGGGGCCAACGTCCTGACTTTC. Translated, it gives CASSPGRVSSGANVLTF.

In its sample, this clonotype was seen a few times. V usage is TRBV29-1 and J usage is TRBJ1-4; D is unresolved. The germline V gene has CDR1 SQVTM and CDR2 ANQGSEA. Trimming stripped 3 bases from V and 10 bases from J, with 12 bases between. The CDR3 sequence is 12 residues long. CDR3 in amino acids: CSVDSSWGKLFF. The CDR3 coding sequence is TGCAGCGTTGATTCCTCGTGGGGAAAACTGTTTTTT.

The rearrangement uses TRBV11-2 and TRBJ2-2; maybe TRBD1 (6 bases). Per the germline V gene, CDR1 is SGHAT and CDR2 is FQNNGV. The CDR3 contains 15 residues. V was cut by 4 bases and J by 5 bases, with 14 bases left in between. The CDR3 is CASSSPGRGTGELFF. The CDR3 nucleotides read TGTGCCAGCAGCTCTCCTGGTAGGGGGACCGGGGAGCTGTTTTTT.

This chain joins TRBV7-2 and TRBJ2-5, with D maybe TRBD2 (6 bases). Germline assignment: CDR1 SGHTA and CDR2 FQGNSA. This CDR3 spans 13 amino acids. Trimming shortened V by 6 bases and J by 5 bases, and 13 bases separated the two germline ends. The CDR3 loop reads CASRRTTSETQYF. The CDR3 nucleotides are TGTGCCAGCAGGAGGACTACCAGCGAGACCCAGTACTTC. The entire variable domain, with the rest obtained from reference TRBV7-2 and TRBJ2-5, is as follows: GAGVSQSPSNKVTEKGKDVELRCDPISGHTALYWYRQSLGQGLEFLIYFQGNSAPDKSGLPSDRFSAERTGGSVSTLTIQRTQQEDSAVYLCASRRTTSETQYFGPGTRLLVL.

A few counts support this clonotype. The J gene is TRBJ2-7, the V gene TRBV7-8; possibly TRBD1 for D (5 bases). The CDR3 consists of 15 residues. Between the trimmed V and J ends, which lost 1 base and 0 bases, there was a span of 10 bases. CDR1 SGHVS and CDR2 FQNEAQ come from the germline V gene. As DNA, the CDR3 is TGTGCCAGCAGCTTAGGACGACAGCGCTCCTACGAGCAGTACTTC. This encodes CASSLGRQRSYEQYF.

This chain uses TRBV29-1 with TRBJ1-5; 7 bases align to TRBD1. Per the germline V gene, CDR1 is SQVTM and CDR2 is ANQGSEA. With V trimmed by 4 bases and J by 3 bases, 3 bases remained unmatched. CDR3 length: 13 amino acids. DNA of the CDR3: TGCAGCGTTGGCGACAGGGACAATCAGCCCCAGCATTTT. Protein sequence: CSVGDRDNQPQHF.

This clonotype was counted only a few times. V is TRBV4-3 and J is TRBJ2-4; 7 bases line up with TRBD2. The length of the CDR3 is 19 residues. V shed 3 bases and J 3 bases; nucleotides not matched to a gene: 17. CDR1 is LGHNA, CDR2 YSLEER, per germline. The CDR3 spells CASSHHRTALGTNKNIQYF. DNA of the CDR3: TGCGCCAGCAGCCACCACCGGACCGCGTTAGGGACTAACAAAAACATTCAGTACTTC.

This clonotype has more than one count but fewer than ten. The rearrangement links TRBV6-1 to TRBJ1-2; D is undetermined. CDR3 length equals 15 residues. Trimming removed 2 bases from V and 4 bases from J, with 14 bases in between. Looked up from germline, CDR1 is MNHNS and CDR2 is SASEGT. The CDR3 bases are TGTGCCAGCAGTGAAACCTCTCGGAACTCCTATGGCTACACCTTC. Translating gives CASSETSRNSYGYTF.

For the CDR3, the DNA is TGCGCCAGCAGCCAAGAATTGGGGGGGCTCCCCTACAATGAGCAGTTCTTC. Translation gives CASSQELGGLPYNEQFF. The J gene is TRBJ2-1, the V gene TRBV4-1, with D possibly matching TRBD2 (7 bases). The germline V and J ends were trimmed by 0 bases and 2 bases, with 14 bases remaining between them. The CDR3 contains 17 residues. Germline CDR1 and CDR2: MGHRA and YSYEKL.

The chain joins TRBV6-2 or TRBV6-3 to TRBJ2-1, with TRBD2 matching over 7 bases. V shed 7 bases and J 0 bases; nucleotides not matched to a gene: 12. The length of the CDR3 is 17 residues. The germline CDR1 and CDR2 sequences are MNHEY and SVGEGT. The CDR3: CASKPRESGVSYNEQFF. The DNA for the CDR3 is TGTGCCAGCAAACCCAGGGAGAGCGGGGTCTCCTACAATGAGCAGTTCTTC.

The rearrangement joins TRBV10-3 to TRBJ1-2, with 12 bases matching TRBD1. The V gene's germline CDR1 is ENHRY and CDR2 SYGVKD. The CDR3 contains 15 residues. After removal of 6 bases from V and 2 bases from J, the junction contained 4 bases not matched to a gene. CDR3 region: CAIRGDRGLNYGYTF. The CDR3 DNA reads as TGTGCCATCAGGGGGGACAGGGGGCTCAACTATGGCTACACCTTC.

CDR3 protein: CSARDSSKNIQYF. The CDR3 DNA reads as TGCAGTGCCAGGGACAGCTCCAAAAACATTCAGTACTTC. V gene TRBV20-1 combines with J gene TRBJ2-4, with 7 bases fitting TRBD1. CDR1 and CDR2 from the germline V gene are DFQATT and SNEGSKA (reference sequence). This CDR3 spans 13 amino acids. Trimming cost V 6 bases and J 2 bases; bases outside gene matches: 4.

The gene calls are TRBV15 and TRBJ2-3, with D unclear. The V end was cut by 0 bases, the J end by 4 bases, with 2 bases between. The CDR3 sequence is 12 residues long. Per germline, CDR1 LNHNV and CDR2 YYDKDF (reference sequence). This CDR3 is CATSRDSDTQYF. For the CDR3, the DNA is TGTGCCACCAGCAGAGATTCAGATACGCAGTATTTT.

The chain uses TRBV5-1 and TRBJ2-1, with TRBD2 identical over 9 bases. V was pared by 1 base and J by 0 bases, with 5 bases of the junction left unmatched. Germline lookup yields CDR1 SGHRS and CDR2 YFSETQ. The CDR3 has 17 residues. For the CDR3, the DNA is TGCGCCAGCAGCTTGCTCGCGGGGGGGAGCTCCTACAATGAGCAGTTCTTC. This gives the protein CASSLLAGGSSYNEQFF.

This clonotype was detected a few times. The rearrangement uses TRBV2 and TRBJ2-7; D is unresolved. The CDR3 has 12 amino acids. Germline V gene lookup returns CDR1 SNHLY and CDR2 FYNNEI. V was trimmed by 3 bases and J by 6 bases, leaving 9 bases between them. The CDR3, as DNA: TGTGCCAGCAGTGAGGGTAGCTCCGAGCAGTACTTC. It codes for CASSEGSSEQYF.

The rearrangement joins TRBV6-5 to TRBJ1-2; D not resolved. CDR3 length: 12 residues. Germline CDR1 MNHEY, CDR2 SVGAGI. The germline V and J ends were trimmed by 10 bases and 8 bases, with 17 bases remaining between them. For the CDR3, the DNA is TGTGCCACCAAAATTACAGCGGGAGGCTACACCTTC. This encodes CATKITAGGYTF.

This clonotype was counted between two and nine times. In DNA form, the CDR3 reads TGTGCCAGCAGTCCCGGACTAGCGGGGGGCCTCGGGAATGAGCAGTTCTTC. This gives the protein CASSPGLAGGLGNEQFF. The chain couples TRBV27 to TRBJ2-1, with TRBD2 matching over 14 bases. CDR3 length equals 17 residues. Germline V gives CDR1 MNHEY, CDR2 SMNVEV (reference sequence). V lost 5 bases, J lost 7 bases, and 10 bases stayed unmatched.

The DNA for the CDR3 is TGCAGCGTCCCCCTCGGGAATGAGCAGTTCTTC. Protein sequence: CSVPLGNEQFF. This sequence joins TRBV29-1 and TRBJ2-1, with D hard to call. V lost 6 bases and J lost 7, with 10 bases in between. This CDR3 contains 11 residues. The germline V gene has CDR1 SQVTM and CDR2 ANQGSEA.

The rearrangement joins TRBV2 to TRBJ2-3; possible D gene TRBD1, 6 bases. Trimming cost V 6 bases and J 3 bases, with 16 bases left between them. The CDR3 is made up of 15 amino acids. Germline values: CDR1 SNHLY, CDR2 FYNNEI. The CDR3 is CASRGTGYRTDTQYF. The CDR3 nucleotides read TGTGCCAGCAGGGGAACAGGGTATCGGACAGATACGCAGTATTTT.